These 3 T cell receptor beta chains came from one sample sequenced in a study of blood T cell repertoires in COVID-19. Clones were sequenced by immunoSEQ multiplex PCR, and TCRdb holds only the in-frame ones, with some missing. The sample holds some 300,000 clones, 89% seen once. The specimen sequenced was PBMCs or T cells enriched from blood (not recorded which). Source of these receptors: a woman aged 40-49 years who had recovered from COVID-19.

The chain couples TRBV3-1 (or the pseudogene TRBV3-2) to TRBJ1-2, with D maybe TRBD1 (5 bases). Deletions cut 5 bases from V and 9 bases from J, with 19 bases between. CDR1 LGHDT and CDR2 YNNKEL come from the germline V gene (reference sequence). This CDR3 comprises 14 residues. The CDR3 loop reads CASSSRALGSSYTF. Written as DNA, the CDR3 is TGTGCCAGCAGCTCCAGGGCTCTAGGAAGTAGCTACACCTTC.

The V gene is TRBV5-1, the J gene TRBJ1-2; TRBD1 might be the D (6 bases). Deletions cut 4 bases from V and 3 bases from J, with 16 bases between. The CDR3 has 15 residues. Germline CDR1 and CDR2: SGHRS and YFSETQ. The CDR3 sequence: CASSPRGGADYGYTF. DNA for the CDR3: TGCGCCAGCAGCCCCCGGGGGGGGGCAGACTATGGCTACACCTTC.

The V and J genes are TRBV4-2 and TRBJ1-6; 7 nucleotides line up with TRBD1. The trim removed 1 base at V and 7 bases at J, leaving 1 base unmatched. Germline V gene data show CDR1 as LGHNA and CDR2 as YNFKEQ. This CDR3 comprises 14 residues. CDR3 amino acids: CASSQVGQNSPLHF. CDR3 bases: TGTGCCAGCAGCCAAGTGGGACAGAATTCACCCCTCCACTTT.